The source of this T cell receptor beta chain is a study of blood T cell repertoires in COVID-19. About the study: There were acute and convalescent COVID-19 samples, and they came from the United States, Italy and Spain. The analysed material was cDNA or gDNA that came from T cells, B-cell-depleted T cells, or PBMCs.

Germline trimming cut 1 base from V and 2 bases from J; bases unmatched to any gene: 7. Germline CDR1 and CDR2: SGHVS and FQNEAQ. There are 16 residues in the CDR3. Original processing methods: Counts of nucleated cells, estimated from reference gene primer amplification, were obtained. Some clones are missing from TCRdb's copy, which holds only in-frame ones; the method was immunoSEQ multiplex PCR. V and J calls and clone size are those listed in that table; D and trimming were worked out from the DNA. The data hold around 30,000 clones, with roughly 73% observed a single time. This clonotype originated in a woman in her 70s with active or convalescent COVID-19. Sequences were obtained from peripheral blood. The J gene is TRBJ2-5, the V gene TRBV7-8, with 7 bases identical to TRBD1. CDR3 nucleotide sequence: TGTGCCAGCAGCTTAGATTCAGGGGGTCTACAAGAGACCCAGTACTTC. Translation: CASSLDSGGLQETQYF.